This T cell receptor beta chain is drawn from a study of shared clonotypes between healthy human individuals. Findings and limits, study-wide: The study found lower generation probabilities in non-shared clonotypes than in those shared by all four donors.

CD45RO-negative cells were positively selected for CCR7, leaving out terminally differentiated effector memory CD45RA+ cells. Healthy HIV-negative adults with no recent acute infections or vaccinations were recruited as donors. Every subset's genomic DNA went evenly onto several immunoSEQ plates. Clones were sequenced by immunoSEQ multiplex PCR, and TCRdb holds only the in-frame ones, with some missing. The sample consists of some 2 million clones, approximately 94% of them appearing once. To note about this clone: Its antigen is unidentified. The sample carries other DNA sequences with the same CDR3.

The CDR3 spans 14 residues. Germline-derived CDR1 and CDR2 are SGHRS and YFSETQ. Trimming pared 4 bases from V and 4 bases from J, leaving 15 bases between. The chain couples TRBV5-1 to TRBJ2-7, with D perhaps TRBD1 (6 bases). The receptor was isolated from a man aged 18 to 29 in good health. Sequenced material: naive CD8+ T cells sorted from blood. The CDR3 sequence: CASSPGQGSYEQYF. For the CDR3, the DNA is TGCGCCAGCAGCCCGGGCCAGGGGTCGTACGAGCAGTACTTC.